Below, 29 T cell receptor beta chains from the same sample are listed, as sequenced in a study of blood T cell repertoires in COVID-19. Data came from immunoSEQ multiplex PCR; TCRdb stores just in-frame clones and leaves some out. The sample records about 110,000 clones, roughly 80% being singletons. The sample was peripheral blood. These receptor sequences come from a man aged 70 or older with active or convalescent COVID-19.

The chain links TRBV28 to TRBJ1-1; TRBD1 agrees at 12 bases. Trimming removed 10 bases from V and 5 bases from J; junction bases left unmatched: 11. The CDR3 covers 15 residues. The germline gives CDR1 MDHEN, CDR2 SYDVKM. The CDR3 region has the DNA TGTGCCACCATAGGGGACAGGGGGCTACGAACTGAAGCTTTCTTT. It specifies CATIGDRGLRTEAFF.

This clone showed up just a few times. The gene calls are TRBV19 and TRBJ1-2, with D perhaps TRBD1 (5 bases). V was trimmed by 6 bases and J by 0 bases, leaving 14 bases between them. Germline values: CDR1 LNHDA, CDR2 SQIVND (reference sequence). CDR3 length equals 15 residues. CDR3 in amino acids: CASRPRGSANYGYTF. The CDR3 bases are TGTGCCAGTAGGCCCCGGGGGTCCGCTAACTATGGCTACACCTTC.

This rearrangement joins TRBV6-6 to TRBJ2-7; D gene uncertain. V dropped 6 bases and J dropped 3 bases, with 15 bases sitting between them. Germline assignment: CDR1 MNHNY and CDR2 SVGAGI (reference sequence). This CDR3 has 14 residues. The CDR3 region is CASSPFDTSYEQYF. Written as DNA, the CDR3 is TGTGCCAGCAGCCCCTTTGACACAAGCTACGAGCAGTACTTC.

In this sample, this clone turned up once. The CDR3 bases are TGTGCCAGCAGTGAGTCCAGGGGCGGGACAGATACGCAGTATTTT. Encoded protein: CASSESRGGTDTQYF. V is TRBV6-1 and J is TRBJ2-3, with a possible D match to TRBD1 (6 bases). From germline, CDR1 is MNHNS and CDR2 SASEGT. The CDR3 has 15 residues. The V and J ends lost 3 bases and 3 bases respectively, with 13 bases between them.

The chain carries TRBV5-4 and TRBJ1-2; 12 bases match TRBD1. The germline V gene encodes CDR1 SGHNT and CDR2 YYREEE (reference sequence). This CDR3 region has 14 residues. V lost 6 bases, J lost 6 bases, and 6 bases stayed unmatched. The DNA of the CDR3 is TGTGCCAGCACCCTGGGACAGGGGGCCAATGGCTACACCTTC. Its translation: CASTLGQGANGYTF.

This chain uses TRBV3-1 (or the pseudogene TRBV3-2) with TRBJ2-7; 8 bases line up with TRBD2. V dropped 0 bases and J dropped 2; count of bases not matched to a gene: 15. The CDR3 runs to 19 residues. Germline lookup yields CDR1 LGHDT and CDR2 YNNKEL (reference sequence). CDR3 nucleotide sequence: TGTGCCAGCAGCCAAGAAACTATAGTCGCTAGCGGGCAGCCCTACGAGCAGTACTTC. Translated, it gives CASSQETIVASGQPYEQYF.

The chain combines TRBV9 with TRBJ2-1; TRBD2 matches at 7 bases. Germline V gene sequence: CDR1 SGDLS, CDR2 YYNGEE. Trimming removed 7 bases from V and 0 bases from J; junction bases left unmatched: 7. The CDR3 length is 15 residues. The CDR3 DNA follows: TGTGCCAGCGCGGGCCTAGCGGCCTCCTACAATGAGCAGTTCTTC. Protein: CASAGLAASYNEQFF.

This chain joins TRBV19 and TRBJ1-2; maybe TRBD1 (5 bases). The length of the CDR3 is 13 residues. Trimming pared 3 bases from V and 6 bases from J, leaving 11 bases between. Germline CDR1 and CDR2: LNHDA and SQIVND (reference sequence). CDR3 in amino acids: CASSIPRADGYTF. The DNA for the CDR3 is TGTGCCAGTAGTATCCCCAGGGCTGATGGCTACACCTTC. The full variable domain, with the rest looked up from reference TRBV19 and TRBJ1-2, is DGGITQSPKYLFRKEGQNVTLSCEQNLNHDAMYWYRQDPGQGLRLIYYSQIVNDFQKGDIAEGYSVSREKKESFPLTVTSAQKNPTAFYLCASSIPRADGYTFGSGTRLTVV.

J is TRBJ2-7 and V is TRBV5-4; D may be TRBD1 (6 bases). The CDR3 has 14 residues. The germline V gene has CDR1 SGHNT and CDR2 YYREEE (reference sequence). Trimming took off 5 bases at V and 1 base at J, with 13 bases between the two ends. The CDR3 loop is CASSPGTSSYEQYF. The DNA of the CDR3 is TGTGCCAGCAGTCCCGGGACATCTTCCTACGAGCAGTACTTC.

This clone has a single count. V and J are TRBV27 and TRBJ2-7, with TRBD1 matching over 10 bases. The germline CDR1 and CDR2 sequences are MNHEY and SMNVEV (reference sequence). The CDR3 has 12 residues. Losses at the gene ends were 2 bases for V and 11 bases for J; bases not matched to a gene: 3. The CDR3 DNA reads TGTGCCAGCAGTTTAAGCGGGACAGGGGAGTACTTC. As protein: CASSLSGTGEYF.

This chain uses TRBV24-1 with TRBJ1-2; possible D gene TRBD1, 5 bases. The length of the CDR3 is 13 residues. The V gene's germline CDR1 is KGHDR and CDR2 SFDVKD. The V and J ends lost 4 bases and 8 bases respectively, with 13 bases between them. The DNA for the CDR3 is TGTGCCACCAGTGACAGAACAGGAAAAGGCTACACCTTC. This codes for CATSDRTGKGYTF.

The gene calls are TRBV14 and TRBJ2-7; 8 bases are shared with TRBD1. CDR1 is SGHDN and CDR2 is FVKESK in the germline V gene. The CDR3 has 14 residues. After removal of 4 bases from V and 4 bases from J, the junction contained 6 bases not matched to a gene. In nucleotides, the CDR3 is TGTGCCAGCAGCCTGAACAGGGGGTTGTACGAGCAGTACTTC. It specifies CASSLNRGLYEQYF. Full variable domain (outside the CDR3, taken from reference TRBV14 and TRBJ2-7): EAGVTQFPSHSVIEKGQTVTLRCDPISGHDNLYWYRRVMGKEIKFLLHFVKESKQDESGMPNNRFLAERTGGTYSTLKVQPAELEDSGVYFCASSLNRGLYEQYFGPGTRLTVT.

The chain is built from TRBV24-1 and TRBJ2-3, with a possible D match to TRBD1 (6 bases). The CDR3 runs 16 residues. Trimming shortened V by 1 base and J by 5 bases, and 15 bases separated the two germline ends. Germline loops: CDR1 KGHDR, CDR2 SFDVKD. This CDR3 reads CATSDFSRTGQDTQYF. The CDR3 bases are TGTGCCACCAGTGATTTTTCCAGGACGGGACAAGATACGCAGTATTTT.

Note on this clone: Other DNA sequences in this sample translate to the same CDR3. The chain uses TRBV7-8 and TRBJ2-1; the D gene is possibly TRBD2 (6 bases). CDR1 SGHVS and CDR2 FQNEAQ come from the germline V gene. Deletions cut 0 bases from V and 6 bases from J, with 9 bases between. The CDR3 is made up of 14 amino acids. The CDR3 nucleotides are TGTGCCAGCAGCTTAGCGAGGAGGGGCAATGAGCAGTTCTTC. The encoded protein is CASSLARRGNEQFF.

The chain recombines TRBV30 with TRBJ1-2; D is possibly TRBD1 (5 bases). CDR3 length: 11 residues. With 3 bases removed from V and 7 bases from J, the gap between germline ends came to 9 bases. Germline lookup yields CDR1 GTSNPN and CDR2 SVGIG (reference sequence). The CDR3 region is CAWSRAVGYTF. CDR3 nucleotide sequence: TGTGCCTGGAGCAGGGCGGTTGGCTACACCTTC.

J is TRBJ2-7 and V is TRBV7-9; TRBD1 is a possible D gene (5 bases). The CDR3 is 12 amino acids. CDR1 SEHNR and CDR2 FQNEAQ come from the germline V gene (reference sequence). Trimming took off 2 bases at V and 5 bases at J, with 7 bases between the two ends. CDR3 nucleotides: TGTGCCAGCAGCTTACAGGGAAACGAGCAGTACTTC. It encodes CASSLQGNEQYF.

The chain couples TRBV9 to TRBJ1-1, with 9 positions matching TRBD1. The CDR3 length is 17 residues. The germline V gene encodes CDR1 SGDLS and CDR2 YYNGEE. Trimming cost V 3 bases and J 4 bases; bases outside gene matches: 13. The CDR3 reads CASSGFPGQGFSTEAFF. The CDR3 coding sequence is TGTGCCAGCAGCGGATTTCCGGGACAGGGATTCAGCACTGAAGCTTTCTTT.

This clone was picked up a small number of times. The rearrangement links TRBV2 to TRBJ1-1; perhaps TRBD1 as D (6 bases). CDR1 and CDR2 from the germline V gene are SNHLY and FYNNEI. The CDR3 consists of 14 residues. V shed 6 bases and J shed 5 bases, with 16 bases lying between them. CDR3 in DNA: TGTGCCAGCAGCCGGACAGTCTCCGGGACTGAAGCTTTCTTT. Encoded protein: CASSRTVSGTEAFF.

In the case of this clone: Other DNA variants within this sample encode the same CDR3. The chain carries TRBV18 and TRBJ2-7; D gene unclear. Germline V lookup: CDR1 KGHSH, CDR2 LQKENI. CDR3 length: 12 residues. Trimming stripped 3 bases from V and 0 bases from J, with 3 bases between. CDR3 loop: CASSPSSYEQYF. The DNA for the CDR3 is TGTGCCAGCTCACCTAGCTCCTACGAGCAGTACTTC. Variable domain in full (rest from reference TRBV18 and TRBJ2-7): NAGVMQNPRHLVRRRGQEARLRCSPMKGHSHVYWYRQLPEEGLKFMVYLQKENIIDESGMPKERFSAEFPKEGPSILRIQQVVRGDSAAYFCASSPSSYEQYFGPGTRLTVT.

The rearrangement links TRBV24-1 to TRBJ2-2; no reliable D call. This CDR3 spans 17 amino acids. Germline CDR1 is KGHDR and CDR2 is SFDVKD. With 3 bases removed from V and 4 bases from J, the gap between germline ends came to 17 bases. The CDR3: CATSDRPPRSGTGELFF. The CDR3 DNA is TGTGCCACCAGTGATAGGCCCCCTCGGAGTGGCACCGGGGAGCTGTTTTTT.

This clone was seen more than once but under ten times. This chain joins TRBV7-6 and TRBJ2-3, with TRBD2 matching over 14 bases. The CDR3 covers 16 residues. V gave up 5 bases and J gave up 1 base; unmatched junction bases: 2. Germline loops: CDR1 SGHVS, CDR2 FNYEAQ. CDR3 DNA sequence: TGTGCCAGCAGCCTGGGACTAGCGGGGGGCACAGATACGCAGTATTTT. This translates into CASSLGLAGGTDTQYF.

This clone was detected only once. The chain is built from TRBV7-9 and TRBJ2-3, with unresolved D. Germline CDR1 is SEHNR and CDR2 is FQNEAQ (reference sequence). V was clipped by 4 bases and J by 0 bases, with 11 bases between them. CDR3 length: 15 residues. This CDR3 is CASSSPAISTDTQYF. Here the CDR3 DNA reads TGTGCCAGCAGCTCCCCCGCGATTAGCACAGATACGCAGTATTTT.

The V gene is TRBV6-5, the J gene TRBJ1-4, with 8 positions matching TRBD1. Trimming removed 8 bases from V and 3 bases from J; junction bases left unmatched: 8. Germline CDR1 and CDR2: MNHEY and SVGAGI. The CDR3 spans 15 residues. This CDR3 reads CASGNRGAANEKLFF. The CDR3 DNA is TGTGCCAGCGGTAACAGGGGGGCAGCTAATGAAAAACTGTTTTTT.

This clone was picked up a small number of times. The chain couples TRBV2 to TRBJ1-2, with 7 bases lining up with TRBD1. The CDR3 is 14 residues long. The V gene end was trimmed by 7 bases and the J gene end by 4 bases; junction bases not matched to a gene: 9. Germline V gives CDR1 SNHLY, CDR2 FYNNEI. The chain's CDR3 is CASNPRGLSYGYTF. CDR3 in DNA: TGTGCCAGCAATCCGAGGGGGCTGAGCTATGGCTACACCTTC.

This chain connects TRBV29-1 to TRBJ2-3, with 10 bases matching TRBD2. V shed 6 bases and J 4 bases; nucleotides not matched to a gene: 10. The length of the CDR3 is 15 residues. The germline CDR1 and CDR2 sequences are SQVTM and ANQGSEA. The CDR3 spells CSVMRASGRADTQYF. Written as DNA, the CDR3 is TGCAGCGTCATGAGGGCTAGCGGGAGAGCAGATACGCAGTATTTT.

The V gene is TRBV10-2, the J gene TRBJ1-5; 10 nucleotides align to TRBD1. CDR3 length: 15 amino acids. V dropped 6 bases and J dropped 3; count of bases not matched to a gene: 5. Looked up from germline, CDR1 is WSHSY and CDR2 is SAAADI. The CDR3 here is CASSRQGAVNQPQHF. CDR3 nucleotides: TGCGCCAGCAGCAGACAGGGGGCGGTCAATCAGCCCCAGCATTTT.

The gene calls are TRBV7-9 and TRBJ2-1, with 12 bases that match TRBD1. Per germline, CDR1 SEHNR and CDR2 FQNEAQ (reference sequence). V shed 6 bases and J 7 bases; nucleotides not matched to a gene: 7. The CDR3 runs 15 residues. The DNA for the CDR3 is TGTGCCAGCAGGGCTCCGGGACAGGGGGCGAATGAGCAGTTCTTC. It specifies CASRAPGQGANEQFF.

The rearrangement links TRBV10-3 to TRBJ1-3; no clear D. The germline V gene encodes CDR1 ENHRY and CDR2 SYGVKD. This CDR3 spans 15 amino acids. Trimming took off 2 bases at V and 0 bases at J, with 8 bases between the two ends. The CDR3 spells CAISETGYSGNTIYF. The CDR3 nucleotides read TGTGCCATCAGTGAGACGGGGTACTCTGGAAACACCATATATTTT.

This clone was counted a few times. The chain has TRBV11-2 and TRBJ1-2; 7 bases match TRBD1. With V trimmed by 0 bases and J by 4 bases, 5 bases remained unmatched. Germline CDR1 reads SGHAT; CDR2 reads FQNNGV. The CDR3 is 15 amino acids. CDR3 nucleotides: TGTGCCAGCAGCTTAGAACTCGGGACAGCCTATGGCTACACCTTC. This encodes CASSLELGTAYGYTF.